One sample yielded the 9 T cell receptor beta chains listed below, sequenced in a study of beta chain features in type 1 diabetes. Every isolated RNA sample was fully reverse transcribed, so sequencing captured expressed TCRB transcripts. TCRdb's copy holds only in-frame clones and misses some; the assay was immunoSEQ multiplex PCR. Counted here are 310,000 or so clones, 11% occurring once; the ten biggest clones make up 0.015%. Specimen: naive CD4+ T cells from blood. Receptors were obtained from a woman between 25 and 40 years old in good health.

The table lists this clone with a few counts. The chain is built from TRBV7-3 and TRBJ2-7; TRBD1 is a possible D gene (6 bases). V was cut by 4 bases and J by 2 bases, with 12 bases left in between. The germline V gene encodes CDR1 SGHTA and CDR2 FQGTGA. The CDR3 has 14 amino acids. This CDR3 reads CASSSSDSAYEQYF. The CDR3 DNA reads TGTGCCAGCAGCTCGTCGGACAGCGCCTACGAGCAGTACTTC.

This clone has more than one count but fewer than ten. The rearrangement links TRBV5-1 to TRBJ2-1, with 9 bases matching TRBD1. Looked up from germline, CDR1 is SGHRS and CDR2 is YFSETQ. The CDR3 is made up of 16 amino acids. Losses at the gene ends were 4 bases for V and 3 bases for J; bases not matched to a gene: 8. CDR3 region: CASSRTGTGNYNEQFF. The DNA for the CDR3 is TGCGCCAGCAGCCGGACCGGGACAGGGAACTACAATGAGCAGTTCTTC.

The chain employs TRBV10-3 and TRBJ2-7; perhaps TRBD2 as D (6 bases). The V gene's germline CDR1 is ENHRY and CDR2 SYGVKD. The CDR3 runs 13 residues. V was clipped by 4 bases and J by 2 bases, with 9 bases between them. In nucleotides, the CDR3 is TGTGCCATCAGTGGGGAGGAAACCTACGAGCAGTACTTC. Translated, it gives CAISGEETYEQYF.

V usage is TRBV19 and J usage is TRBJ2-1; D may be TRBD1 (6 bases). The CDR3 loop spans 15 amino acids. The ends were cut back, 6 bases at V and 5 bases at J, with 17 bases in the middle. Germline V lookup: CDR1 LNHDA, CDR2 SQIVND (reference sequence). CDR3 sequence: CASSGVQGFDNEQFF. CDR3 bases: TGTGCCAGTAGCGGAGTACAGGGTTTCGACAATGAGCAGTTCTTC. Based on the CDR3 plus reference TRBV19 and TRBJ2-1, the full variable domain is DGGITQSPKYLFRKEGQNVTLSCEQNLNHDAMYWYRQDPGQGLRLIYYSQIVNDFQKGDIAEGYSVSREKKESFPLTVTSAQKNPTAFYLCASSGVQGFDNEQFFGPGTRLTVL.

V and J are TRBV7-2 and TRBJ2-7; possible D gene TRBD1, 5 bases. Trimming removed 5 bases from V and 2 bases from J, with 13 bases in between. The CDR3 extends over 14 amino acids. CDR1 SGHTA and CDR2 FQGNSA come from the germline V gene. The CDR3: CASSLLRGTYEQYF. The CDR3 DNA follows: TGTGCCAGCAGCCTTCTTAGGGGAACCTACGAGCAGTACTTC.

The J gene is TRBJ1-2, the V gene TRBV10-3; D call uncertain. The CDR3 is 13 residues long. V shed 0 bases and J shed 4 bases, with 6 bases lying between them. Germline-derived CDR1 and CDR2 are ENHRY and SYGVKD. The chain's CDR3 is CAISESESYGYTF. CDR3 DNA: TGTGCCATCAGTGAGTCGGAGTCCTATGGCTACACCTTC.

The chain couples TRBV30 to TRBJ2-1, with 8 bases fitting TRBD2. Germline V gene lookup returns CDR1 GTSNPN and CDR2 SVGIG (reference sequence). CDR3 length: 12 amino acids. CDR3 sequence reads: CGTSWNYNEQFF. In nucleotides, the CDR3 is TGTGGGACTAGCTGGAACTACAATGAGCAGTTCTTC.

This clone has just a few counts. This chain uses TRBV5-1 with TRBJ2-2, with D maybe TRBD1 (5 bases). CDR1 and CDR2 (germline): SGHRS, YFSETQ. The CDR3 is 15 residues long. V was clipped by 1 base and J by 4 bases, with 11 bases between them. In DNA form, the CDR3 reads TGCGCCAGCAGCTTGACAGGATCGGGCACCGGGGAGCTGTTTTTT. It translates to CASSLTGSGTGELFF.

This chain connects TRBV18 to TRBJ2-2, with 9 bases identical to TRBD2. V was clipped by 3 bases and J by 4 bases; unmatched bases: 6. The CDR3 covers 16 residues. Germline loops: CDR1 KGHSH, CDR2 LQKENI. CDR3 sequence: CASSPLVSGGTGELFF. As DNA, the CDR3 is TGTGCCAGCTCACCCCTTGTTAGCGGGGGCACCGGGGAGCTGTTTTTT. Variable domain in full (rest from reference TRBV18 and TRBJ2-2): NAGVMQNPRHLVRRRGQEARLRCSPMKGHSHVYWYRQLPEEGLKFMVYLQKENIIDESGMPKERFSAEFPKEGPSILRIQQVVRGDSAAYFCASSPLVSGGTGELFFGEGSRLTVL.